This T cell receptor (beta chain) was recorded in a study of T cell responses to AZD1222 COVID-19 vaccine. Notes on the study in general: Reportedly, nearly half the spike-specific TCRs target unmutated variant regions. Baseline antibody screening turned up just a handful of seropositive AZD1222 recipients. Dominant CD4 TCR responses targeted spike regions 160-218 and 743-854.

TCRdb's table, derived via immunoSEQ multiplex PCR, lists solely in-frame clones and lacks some. The table includes about 150,000 clones, more than 75% detected once. To note about this clone: The antigen is undetermined.

The V gene's germline CDR1 is MDHEN and CDR2 SYDVKM. The CDR3 is made up of 14 amino acids. Trimming pared 8 bases from V and 4 bases from J, leaving 14 bases between. The chain carries TRBV28 and TRBJ2-2; a possible D gene is TRBD1 (6 bases). Sequences were derived from peripheral blood, sampled on day 0 of AZD1222 vaccination. The source of this sequence is an adult in good health. The CDR3 here is CASASGAFTGELFF. DNA of the CDR3: TGTGCCAGCGCTTCAGGGGCCTTCACCGGGGAGCTGTTTTTT.